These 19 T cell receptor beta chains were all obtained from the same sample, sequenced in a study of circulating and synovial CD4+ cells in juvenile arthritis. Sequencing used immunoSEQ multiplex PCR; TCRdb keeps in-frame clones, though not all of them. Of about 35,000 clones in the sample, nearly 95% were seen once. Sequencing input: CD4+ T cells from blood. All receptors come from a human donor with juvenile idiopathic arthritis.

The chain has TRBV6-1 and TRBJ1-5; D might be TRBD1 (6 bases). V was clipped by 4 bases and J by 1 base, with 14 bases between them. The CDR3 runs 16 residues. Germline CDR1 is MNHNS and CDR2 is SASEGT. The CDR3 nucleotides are TGTGCCAGCAGTGCGTACAGGGTTTTAAGCAATCAGCCCCAGCATTTT. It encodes CASSAYRVLSNQPQHF.

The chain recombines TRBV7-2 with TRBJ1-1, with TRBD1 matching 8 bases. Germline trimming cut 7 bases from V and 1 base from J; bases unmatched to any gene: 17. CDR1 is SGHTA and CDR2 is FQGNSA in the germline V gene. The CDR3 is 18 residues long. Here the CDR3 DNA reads TGTGCCAGCACCCAACCCGGACAGGGAATAAGGGCGAACACTGAAGCTTTCTTT. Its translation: CASTQPGQGIRANTEAFF.

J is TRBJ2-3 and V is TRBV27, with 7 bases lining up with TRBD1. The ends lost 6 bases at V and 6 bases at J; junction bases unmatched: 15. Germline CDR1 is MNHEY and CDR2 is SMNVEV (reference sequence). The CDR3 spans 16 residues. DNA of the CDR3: TGTGCCAGCAGCACGGACAGGAAAGTAACTGGCGATACGCAGTATTTT. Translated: CASSTDRKVTGDTQYF.

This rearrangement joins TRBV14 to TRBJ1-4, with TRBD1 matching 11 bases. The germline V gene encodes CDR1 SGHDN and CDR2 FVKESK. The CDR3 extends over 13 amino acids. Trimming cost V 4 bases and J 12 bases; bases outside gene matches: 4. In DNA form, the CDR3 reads TGTGCCAGCAGCCGGACAGGGGGCAGGGAACTGTTTTTT. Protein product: CASSRTGGRELFF.

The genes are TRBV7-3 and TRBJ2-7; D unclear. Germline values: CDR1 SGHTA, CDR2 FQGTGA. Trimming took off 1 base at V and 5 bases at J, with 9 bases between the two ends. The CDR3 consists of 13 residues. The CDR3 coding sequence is TGTGCCAGCAGCTTAAGTGCAGACAACGAGCAGTACTTC. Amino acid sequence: CASSLSADNEQYF.

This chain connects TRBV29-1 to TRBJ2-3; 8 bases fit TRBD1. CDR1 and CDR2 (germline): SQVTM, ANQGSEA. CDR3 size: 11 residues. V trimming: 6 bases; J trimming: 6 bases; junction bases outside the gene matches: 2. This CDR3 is CSVRQGDTQYF. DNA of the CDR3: TGCAGCGTCCGACAGGGGGATACGCAGTATTTT.

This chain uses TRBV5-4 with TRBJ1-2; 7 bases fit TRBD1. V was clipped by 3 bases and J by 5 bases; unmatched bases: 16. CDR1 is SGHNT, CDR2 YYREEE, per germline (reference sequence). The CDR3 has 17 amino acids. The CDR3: CASSSAPGGGVNYGYTF. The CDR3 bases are TGTGCCAGCAGCTCAGCCCCTGGAGGGGGCGTAAATTATGGCTACACCTTC.

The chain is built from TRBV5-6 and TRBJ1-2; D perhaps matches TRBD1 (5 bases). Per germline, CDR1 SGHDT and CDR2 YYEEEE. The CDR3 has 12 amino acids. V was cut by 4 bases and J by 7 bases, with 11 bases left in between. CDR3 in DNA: TGTGCCAGCAGCACCCCCGGGGGTGGCTACACCTTC. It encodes CASSTPGGGYTF.

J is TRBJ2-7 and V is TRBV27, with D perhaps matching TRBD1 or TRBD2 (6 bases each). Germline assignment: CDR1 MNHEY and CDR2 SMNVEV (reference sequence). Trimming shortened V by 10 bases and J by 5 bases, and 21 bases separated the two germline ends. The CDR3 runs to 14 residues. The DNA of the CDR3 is TGTGCCACCAGGGGACTTGGGGGAGTCCACGAGCAGTACTTC. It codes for CATRGLGGVHEQYF.

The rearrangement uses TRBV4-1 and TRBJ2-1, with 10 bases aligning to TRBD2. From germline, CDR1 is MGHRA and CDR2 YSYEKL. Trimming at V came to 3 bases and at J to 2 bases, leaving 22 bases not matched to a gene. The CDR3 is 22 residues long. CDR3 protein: CASSHRPHSSGSWAPTYNEQFF. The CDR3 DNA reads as TGCGCCAGCAGCCACCGCCCGCATTCTAGCGGGAGTTGGGCCCCTACCTACAATGAGCAGTTCTTC.

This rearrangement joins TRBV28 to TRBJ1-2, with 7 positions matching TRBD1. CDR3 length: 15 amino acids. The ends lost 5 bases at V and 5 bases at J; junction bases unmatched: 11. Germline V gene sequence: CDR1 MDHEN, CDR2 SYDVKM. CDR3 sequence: CASSITGDGIYGYTF. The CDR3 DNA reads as TGTGCCAGCAGTATCACAGGGGATGGAATTTATGGCTACACCTTC.

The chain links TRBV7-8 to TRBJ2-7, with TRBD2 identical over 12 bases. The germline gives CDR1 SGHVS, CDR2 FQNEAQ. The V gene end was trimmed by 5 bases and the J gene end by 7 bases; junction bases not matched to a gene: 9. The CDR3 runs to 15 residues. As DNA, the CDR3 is TGTGCCAGCAGCATACCTCTAGCGGGGGGGCAAGAGCAGTACTTC. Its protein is CASSIPLAGGQEQYF.

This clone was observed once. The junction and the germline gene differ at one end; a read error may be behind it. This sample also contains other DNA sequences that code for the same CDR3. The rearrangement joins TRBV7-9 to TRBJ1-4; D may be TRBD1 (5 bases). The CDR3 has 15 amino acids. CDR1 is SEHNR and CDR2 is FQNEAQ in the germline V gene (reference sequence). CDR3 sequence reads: CASSLAAGSGEKLFF. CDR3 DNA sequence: TGCGCCAGCAGCTTAGCGGCAGGGTCAGGTGAAAAACTGTTTTTT.

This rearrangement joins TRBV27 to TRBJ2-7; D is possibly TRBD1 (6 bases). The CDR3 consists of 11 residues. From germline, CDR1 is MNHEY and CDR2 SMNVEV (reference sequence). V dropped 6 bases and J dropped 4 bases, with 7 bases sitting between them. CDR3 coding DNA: TGTGCCAGCAGGCAGGGGTACGAGCAGTACTTC. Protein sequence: CASRQGYEQYF.

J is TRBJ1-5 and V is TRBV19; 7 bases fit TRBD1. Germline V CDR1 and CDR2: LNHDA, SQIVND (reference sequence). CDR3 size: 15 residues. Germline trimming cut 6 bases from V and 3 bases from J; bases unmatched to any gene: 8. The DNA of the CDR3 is TGTGCCAGTAGACCCGGGGACAGTGTCAATCAGCCCCAGCATTTT. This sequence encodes CASRPGDSVNQPQHF.

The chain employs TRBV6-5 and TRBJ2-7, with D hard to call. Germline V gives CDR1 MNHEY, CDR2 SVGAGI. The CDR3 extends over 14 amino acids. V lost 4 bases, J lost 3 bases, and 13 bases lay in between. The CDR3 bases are TGTGCCAGCAGTTCCCGAGCCCGGGTCTACGAGCAGTACTTC. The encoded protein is CASSSRARVYEQYF.

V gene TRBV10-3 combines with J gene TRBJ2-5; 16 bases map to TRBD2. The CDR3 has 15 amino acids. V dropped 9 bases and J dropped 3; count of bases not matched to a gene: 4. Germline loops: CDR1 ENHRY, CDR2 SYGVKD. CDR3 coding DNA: TGTGCCATAGGGACTAGCGGGGGGGCAAAAGAGACCCAGTACTTC. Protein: CAIGTSGGAKETQYF.

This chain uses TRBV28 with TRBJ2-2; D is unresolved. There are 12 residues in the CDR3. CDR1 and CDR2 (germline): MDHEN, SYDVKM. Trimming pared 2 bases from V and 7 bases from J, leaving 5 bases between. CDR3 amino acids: CASSLLGGELFF. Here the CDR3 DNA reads TGTGCCAGCAGTTTACTCGGCGGGGAGCTGTTTTTT.

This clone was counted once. This CDR3 is CASRTGAGGRETQYF. In DNA, the CDR3 is TGTGCCAGCAGGACCGGGGCGGGGGGCCGGGAGACCCAGTACTTC. The chain is built from TRBV28 and TRBJ2-5; 8 positions match TRBD2. Germline values: CDR1 MDHEN, CDR2 SYDVKM. This CDR3 has 15 residues. V lost 6 bases to trimming and J lost 5 bases; unmatched junction nucleotides: 11.